Listed below are T cell receptor beta chains from one sample, sequenced in a study of blood T cell repertoires in COVID-19. Profiling relied on immunoSEQ multiplex PCR, and the TCRdb table lists in-frame clones only, not all of them. The profile covers around 250,000 clones, with 70% to 85% appearing a single time and around 1.9% taken by the ten largest. Sequences were obtained from peripheral blood. These receptors were taken from a woman aged 80 or older with acute or convalescent COVID-19. The CDR3 runs from the conserved cysteine through the conserved F or W. Fields, in order: V gene, clone size, D gene, J gene, CDR3 protein. A D gene is named only where the DNA matches it firmly. Size values are once, few and many counts, or a class for expanded clones, and some rows have none.

v_gene: TRBV5-1
abundance: .
d_gene: TRBD1
j_gene: TRBJ1-4
CDR3aa: CASKPGTGSEKLFF

v_gene: TRBV11-1
abundance: .
d_gene: TRBD2
j_gene: TRBJ2-5
CDR3aa: CASSLRTSRHQETQYF

v_gene: TRBV5-1
abundance: .
d_gene: .
j_gene: TRBJ1-2
CDR3aa: CASSLSGREDGYTF

v_gene: TRBV27
abundance: .
d_gene: TRBD1
j_gene: TRBJ2-3
CDR3aa: CASSLRQGTDTQYF

v_gene: TRBV7-9
abundance: .
d_gene: .
j_gene: TRBJ2-3
CDR3aa: CASSLAFGESGTDTQYF

v_gene: TRBV19
abundance: .
d_gene: TRBD1
j_gene: TRBJ2-7
CDR3aa: CASSKTGGGREQYF

v_gene: TRBV29-1
abundance: once
d_gene: .
j_gene: TRBJ1-4
CDR3aa: CSVGFQGNEKLFF

v_gene: TRBV13
abundance: .
d_gene: TRBD2
j_gene: TRBJ2-1
CDR3aa: CASSSGGASANEQFF

v_gene: TRBV6-5
abundance: .
d_gene: .
j_gene: TRBJ1-2
CDR3aa: CASSMGMAGRSGYTF

v_gene: TRBV11-3
abundance: .
d_gene: .
j_gene: TRBJ2-5
CDR3aa: CASSRVSRETQYF

v_gene: TRBV6-5
abundance: .
d_gene: TRBD1
j_gene: TRBJ1-2
CDR3aa: CASSGDRDNYGYTF

v_gene: TRBV5-1
abundance: .
d_gene: TRBD2
j_gene: TRBJ2-5
CDR3aa: CASSLALAGAFQETQYF

v_gene: TRBV27
abundance: once
d_gene: .
j_gene: TRBJ2-7
CDR3aa: CASSLTRQSYYEQYF

v_gene: TRBV18
abundance: .
d_gene: TRBD1
j_gene: TRBJ1-4
CDR3aa: CASSLNSVPGGNVGKLFF

v_gene: TRBV28
abundance: .
d_gene: .
j_gene: TRBJ1-4
CDR3aa: CASGRGVVEKLFF

v_gene: TRBV18
abundance: .
d_gene: .
j_gene: TRBJ2-1
CDR3aa: CASSPYAQGNEQFF

v_gene: TRBV7-6
abundance: .
d_gene: .
j_gene: TRBJ1-6
CDR3aa: CASSLSGTSISPLHF

v_gene: TRBV7-2
abundance: .
d_gene: .
j_gene: TRBJ2-1
CDR3aa: CASSSARLITGHSYNEQFF

v_gene: TRBV10-2
abundance: .
d_gene: .
j_gene: TRBJ1-1
CDR3aa: CASSDRLLNTEAFF

v_gene: TRBV18
abundance: once
d_gene: .
j_gene: TRBJ2-7
CDR3aa: CASSPEALGEQYF

v_gene: TRBV7-2
abundance: .
d_gene: .
j_gene: TRBJ2-4
CDR3aa: CASSSQGGIQYF

v_gene: TRBV12-3/TRBV12-4
abundance: .
d_gene: .
j_gene: TRBJ1-1
CDR3aa: CASSFIAPEGAFF

v_gene: TRBV5-6
abundance: .
d_gene: .
j_gene: TRBJ2-4
CDR3aa: CASSFTRLAKNIQYF

v_gene: TRBV2
abundance: .
d_gene: TRBD1
j_gene: TRBJ2-1
CDR3aa: CASLDRTYNEQFF

v_gene: TRBV7-6
abundance: .
d_gene: .
j_gene: TRBJ1-2
CDR3aa: CASSLLPTGSNYGYTF

v_gene: TRBV18
abundance: .
d_gene: TRBD1
j_gene: TRBJ1-1
CDR3aa: CASSPGQGTEAFF

v_gene: TRBV7-2
abundance: .
d_gene: TRBD1
j_gene: TRBJ1-5
CDR3aa: CASSIGQANSNQPQHF

v_gene: TRBV28
abundance: .
d_gene: .
j_gene: TRBJ2-1
CDR3aa: CASSSPSVRGREYNEQFF

v_gene: TRBV10-3
abundance: .
d_gene: .
j_gene: TRBJ1-6
CDR3aa: CAISERAGNNSPLHF

v_gene: TRBV27
abundance: .
d_gene: TRBD1
j_gene: TRBJ2-5
CDR3aa: CASSYGQGSGETQYF

v_gene: TRBV9
abundance: .
d_gene: .
j_gene: TRBJ1-3
CDR3aa: CASSVIGGPGTIYF

v_gene: TRBV9
abundance: .
d_gene: TRBD1
j_gene: TRBJ2-5
CDR3aa: CASSTGTGPQETQYF

v_gene: TRBV28
abundance: .
d_gene: .
j_gene: TRBJ1-1
CDR3aa: CASSRNGGYTEAFF

v_gene: TRBV6-5
abundance: .
d_gene: TRBD1
j_gene: TRBJ2-5
CDR3aa: CASRQGARETQYF

v_gene: TRBV3-1/TRBV3-2
abundance: .
d_gene: TRBD2
j_gene: TRBJ2-3
CDR3aa: CASSQDSSGGAYPQYF

v_gene: TRBV19
abundance: .
d_gene: TRBD1
j_gene: TRBJ1-1
CDR3aa: CASSKNGQGTEAFF

v_gene: TRBV12-3/TRBV12-4
abundance: .
d_gene: .
j_gene: TRBJ1-5
CDR3aa: CASTRGNQPQHF

v_gene: TRBV15
abundance: .
d_gene: .
j_gene: TRBJ1-6
CDR3aa: CATSRGRGAGNSPLHF

v_gene: TRBV9
abundance: .
d_gene: TRBD2
j_gene: TRBJ2-3
CDR3aa: CASSDRLALTDTQYF

v_gene: TRBV7-2
abundance: .
d_gene: .
j_gene: TRBJ1-1
CDR3aa: CASSLAVAGITEAFF

v_gene: TRBV5-5
abundance: .
d_gene: TRBD2
j_gene: TRBJ2-7
CDR3aa: CASRLAGGPRYEQYF

v_gene: TRBV18
abundance: .
d_gene: TRBD2
j_gene: TRBJ2-7
CDR3aa: CASSQEVTGTSVNEQYF

v_gene: TRBV5-1
abundance: .
d_gene: TRBD1
j_gene: TRBJ1-6
CDR3aa: CASSIHGQGDNSPLHF

v_gene: TRBV12-3/TRBV12-4
abundance: .
d_gene: .
j_gene: TRBJ1-2
CDR3aa: CASSFSDYGYTF

v_gene: TRBV24-1
abundance: .
d_gene: TRBD1
j_gene: TRBJ2-2
CDR3aa: CATSDPTGDTGELFF

v_gene: TRBV12-3/TRBV12-4
abundance: .
d_gene: TRBD2
j_gene: TRBJ2-5
CDR3aa: CASSILAEETQYF

v_gene: TRBV5-1
abundance: few
d_gene: TRBD1
j_gene: TRBJ2-2
CDR3aa: CASSLGGTGTGELFF

v_gene: TRBV5-1
abundance: .
d_gene: TRBD2
j_gene: TRBJ2-1
CDR3aa: CASSLDGLAANEQFF

v_gene: TRBV7-2
abundance: .
d_gene: .
j_gene: TRBJ1-2
CDR3aa: CASSLGRQGIYGYTF

v_gene: TRBV30
abundance: .
d_gene: .
j_gene: TRBJ1-2
CDR3aa: CAWMRGYGYTF

v_gene: TRBV7-9
abundance: .
d_gene: .
j_gene: TRBJ1-3
CDR3aa: CASSVTGHPGNTIYF

v_gene: TRBV28
abundance: .
d_gene: .
j_gene: TRBJ1-1
CDR3aa: CASIGDPLGTEAFF

v_gene: TRBV19
abundance: .
d_gene: .
j_gene: TRBJ2-1
CDR3aa: CASGQNEQFF

v_gene: TRBV14
abundance: once
d_gene: TRBD1
j_gene: TRBJ1-2
CDR3aa: CASRSGQGYGYTF